This TCR beta chain was recovered during a study of control samples from healthy donors and cancer patients. This CDR3 is built from 18 residues. The germline V gene encodes CDR1 SGHNT and CDR2 YYREEE (reference sequence). Germline trimming cut 0 bases from V and 6 bases from J; bases unmatched to any gene: 17. Repertoires were generated with immunoSEQ multiplex PCR, while TCRdb's copy carries only in-frame clones and drops some. This table holds 90,000 to 100,000 clones, around nine tenths found once. The sample taken for sequencing was blood. V gene TRBV5-4 combines with J gene TRBJ1-1, with TRBD1 matching over 7 bases. This TCR was recovered from a woman aged 18-30 years in good health. The CDR3 spells CASSLDNRQGRSMAEAFF. For the CDR3, the DNA is TGTGCCAGCAGCTTGGATAACCGACAGGGCAGGTCGATGGCTGAAGCTTTCTTT.